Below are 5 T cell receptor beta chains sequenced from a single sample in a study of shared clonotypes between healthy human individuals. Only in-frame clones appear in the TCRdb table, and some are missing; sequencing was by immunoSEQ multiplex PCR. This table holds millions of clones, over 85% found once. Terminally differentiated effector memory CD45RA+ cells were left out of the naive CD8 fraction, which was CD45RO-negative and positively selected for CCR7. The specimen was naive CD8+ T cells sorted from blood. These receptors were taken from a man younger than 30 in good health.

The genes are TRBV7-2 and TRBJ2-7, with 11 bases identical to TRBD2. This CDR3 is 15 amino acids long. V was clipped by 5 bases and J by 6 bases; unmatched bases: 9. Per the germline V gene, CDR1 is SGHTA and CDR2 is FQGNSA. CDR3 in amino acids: CASSPSLAGGGEQYF. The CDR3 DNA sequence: TGTGCCAGCAGCCCTAGTCTAGCGGGAGGAGGCGAGCAGTACTTC.

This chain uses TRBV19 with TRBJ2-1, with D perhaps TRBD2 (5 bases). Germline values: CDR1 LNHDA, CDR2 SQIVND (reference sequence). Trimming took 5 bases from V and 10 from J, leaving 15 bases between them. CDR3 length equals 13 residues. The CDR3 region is CASSYGLYLEQFF. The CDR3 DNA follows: TGTGCCAGTAGTTATGGACTTTACCTCGAGCAGTTCTTC.

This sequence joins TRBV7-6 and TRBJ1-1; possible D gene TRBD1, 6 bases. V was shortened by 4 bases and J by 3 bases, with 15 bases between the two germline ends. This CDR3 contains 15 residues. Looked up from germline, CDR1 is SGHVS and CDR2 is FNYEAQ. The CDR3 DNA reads TGTGCCAGCAGCTCCCGGGGGGCCGGGGACACTGAAGCTTTCTTT. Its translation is CASSSRGAGDTEAFF.

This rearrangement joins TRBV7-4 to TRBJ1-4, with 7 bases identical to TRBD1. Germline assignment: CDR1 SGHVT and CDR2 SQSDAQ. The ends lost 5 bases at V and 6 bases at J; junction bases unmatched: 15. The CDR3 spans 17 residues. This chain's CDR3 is CASSPTPRTGKDEKLFF. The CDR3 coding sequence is TGTGCCAGCAGCCCCACACCACGGACAGGTAAGGATGAAAAACTGTTTTTT. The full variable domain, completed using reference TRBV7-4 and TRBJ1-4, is GAGVSQSPRYKVAKRGRDVALRCDSISGHVTLYWYRQTLGQGSEVLTYSQSDAQRDKSGRPSGRFSAERPERSVSTLKIQRTEQGDSAVYLCASSPTPRTGKDEKLFFGSGTQLSVL.

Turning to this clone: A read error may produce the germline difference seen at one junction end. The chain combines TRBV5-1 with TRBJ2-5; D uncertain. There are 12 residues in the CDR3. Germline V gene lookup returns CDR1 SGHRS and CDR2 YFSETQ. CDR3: CASSFNQETQYF. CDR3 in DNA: TGCGCCAGCAGCTTTAACCAGGAGACCCAGTACTTC.